This paragraph covers one TCR beta chain sequence. Its target is not known. Study results and caveats: About 12.9% of tumor Treg sequences matched naive CD4+ cells. In terms of TCR gene usage, tumor memory CD4+ T cells clustered together with blood and lymph node memory CD4+ cells, as well as with lymph node naive CD4+ cells. Tumor Tregs overlapped most with tumor, then blood, naive CD4+ cells.

Adaptor-ligated barcode primers were used to amplify TRBV12-4/TRBJ1-2 clonotypes. MiXCR, run by TCRdb on the multiplex PCR reads, gives a single entry per CDR3 protein. The sample yields about 140 distinct CDR3 sequences, around 12% seen once. V was shortened by 5 bases and J by 6 bases, with 7 bases between the two germline ends. This CDR3 is built from 11 residues. CD4+CD45RO+CD25- cells were isolated as memory CD4+ T cells. The rearrangement joins TRBV12-3 or TRBV12-4 to TRBJ1-2, with D unclear. This receptor was taken from a female donor with breast cancer. Sequencing was performed on memory CD4+ T cells sorted from blood. Sample subset: memory CD4+ T cells, CD4+CD45RO+CD25-. CDR3 DNA sequence: TGTGCCAGCAGTGCGAGAGATGGCTACACCTTC. This encodes CASSARDGYTF.